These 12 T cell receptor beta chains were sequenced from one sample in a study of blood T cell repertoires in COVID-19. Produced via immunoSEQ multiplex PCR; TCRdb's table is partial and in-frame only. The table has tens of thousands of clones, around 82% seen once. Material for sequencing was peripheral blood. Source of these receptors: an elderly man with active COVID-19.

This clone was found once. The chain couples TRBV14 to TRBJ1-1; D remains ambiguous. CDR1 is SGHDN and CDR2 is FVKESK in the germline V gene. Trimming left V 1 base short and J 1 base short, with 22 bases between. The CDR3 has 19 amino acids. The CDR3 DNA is TGTGCCAGCAGCCAAGCCTACGCAATAAGACTTTCTCCGAACACTGAAGCTTTCTTT. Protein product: CASSQAYAIRLSPNTEAFF.

The CDR3 loop is CASSPPASGVNEQFF. In DNA form, the CDR3 reads TGTGCCAGCTCACCACCCGCTAGCGGGGTCAATGAGCAGTTCTTC. The genes are TRBV18 and TRBJ2-1; 9 nucleotides align to TRBD2. This CDR3 has 15 residues. J gave up 6 bases and V 0 bases, and 3 bases lay outside the gene matches. Germline loops: CDR1 KGHSH, CDR2 LQKENI.

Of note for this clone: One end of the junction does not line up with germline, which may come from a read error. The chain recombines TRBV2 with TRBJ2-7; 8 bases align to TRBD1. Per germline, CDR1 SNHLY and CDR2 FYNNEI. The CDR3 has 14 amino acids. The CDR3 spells CASRETGEPVTDLF. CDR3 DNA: TGTGCCAGCAGAGAGACAGGGGAGCCCGTAACCGACCTCTTC.

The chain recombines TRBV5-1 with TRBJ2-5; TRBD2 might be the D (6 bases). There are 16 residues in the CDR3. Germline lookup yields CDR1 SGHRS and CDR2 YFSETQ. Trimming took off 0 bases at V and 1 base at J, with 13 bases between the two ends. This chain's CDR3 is CASSLGPGAIQETQYF. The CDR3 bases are TGCGCCAGCAGCTTGGGGCCGGGAGCAATCCAAGAGACCCAGTACTTC.

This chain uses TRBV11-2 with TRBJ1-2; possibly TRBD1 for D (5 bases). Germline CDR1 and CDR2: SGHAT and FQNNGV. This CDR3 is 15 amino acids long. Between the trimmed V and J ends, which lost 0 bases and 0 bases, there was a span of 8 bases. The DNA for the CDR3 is TGTGCCAGCAGCTTAGAAGGGGCTTCTAACTATGGCTACACCTTC. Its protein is CASSLEGASNYGYTF.

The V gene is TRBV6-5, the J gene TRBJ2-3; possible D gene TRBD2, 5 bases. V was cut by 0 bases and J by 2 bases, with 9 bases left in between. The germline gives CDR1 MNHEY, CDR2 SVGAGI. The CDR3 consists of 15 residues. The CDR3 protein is CASSYSTGITDTQYF. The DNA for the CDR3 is TGTGCCAGCAGTTACTCGACGGGGATCACAGATACGCAGTATTTT.

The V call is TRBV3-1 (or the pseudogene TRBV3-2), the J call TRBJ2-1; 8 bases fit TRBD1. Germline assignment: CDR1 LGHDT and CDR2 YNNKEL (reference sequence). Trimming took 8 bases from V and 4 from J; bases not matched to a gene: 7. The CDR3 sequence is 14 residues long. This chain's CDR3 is CASGTDRGYNEQFF. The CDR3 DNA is TGTGCCAGCGGGACCGACAGGGGTTACAATGAGCAGTTCTTC.

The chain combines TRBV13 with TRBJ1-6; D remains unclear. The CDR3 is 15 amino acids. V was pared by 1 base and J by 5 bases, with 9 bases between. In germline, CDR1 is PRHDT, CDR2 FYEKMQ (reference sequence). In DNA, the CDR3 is TGTGCCAGCAGCTTAGAAGCGGGAAATAATTCACCCCTCCACTTT. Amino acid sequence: CASSLEAGNNSPLHF. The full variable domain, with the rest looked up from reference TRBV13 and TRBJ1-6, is AAGVIQSPRHLIKEKRETATLKCYPIPRHDTVYWYQQGPGQDPQFLISFYEKMQSDKGSIPDRFSAQQFSDYHSELNMSSLELGDSALYFCASSLEAGNNSPLHFGNGTRLTVT.

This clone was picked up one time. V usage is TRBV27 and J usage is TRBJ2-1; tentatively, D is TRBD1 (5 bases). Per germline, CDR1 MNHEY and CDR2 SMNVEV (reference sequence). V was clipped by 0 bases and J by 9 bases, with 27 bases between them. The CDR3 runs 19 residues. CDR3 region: CASSLSVYRATVRPAEQFF. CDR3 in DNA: TGTGCCAGCAGTTTATCGGTTTATCGTGCGACAGTACGTCCCGCTGAGCAGTTCTTC.

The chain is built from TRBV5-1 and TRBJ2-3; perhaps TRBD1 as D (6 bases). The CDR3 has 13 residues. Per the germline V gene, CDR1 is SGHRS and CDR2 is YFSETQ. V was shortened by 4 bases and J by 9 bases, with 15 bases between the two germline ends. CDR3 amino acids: CASSPEGGTTQYF. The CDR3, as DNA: TGCGCCAGCAGCCCGGAAGGGGGAACAACGCAGTATTTT.

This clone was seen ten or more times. The DNA for the CDR3 is TGTGCCAGCAGGCACAGGGAAATACTCTACGAGCAGTACTTC. Its protein product is CASRHREILYEQYF. V gene TRBV28 combines with J gene TRBJ2-7, with D possibly being TRBD1 (6 bases). Germline V lookup: CDR1 MDHEN, CDR2 SYDVKM. V was trimmed by 6 bases and J by 3 bases, leaving 15 bases between them. The CDR3 sequence is 14 residues long. Full variable domain (outside the CDR3, taken from reference TRBV28 and TRBJ2-7): DVKVTQSSRYLVKRTGEKVFLECVQDMDHENMFWYRQDPGLGLRLIYFSYDVKMKEKGDIPEGYSVSREKKERFSLILESASTNQTSMYLCASRHREILYEQYFGPGTRLTVT.

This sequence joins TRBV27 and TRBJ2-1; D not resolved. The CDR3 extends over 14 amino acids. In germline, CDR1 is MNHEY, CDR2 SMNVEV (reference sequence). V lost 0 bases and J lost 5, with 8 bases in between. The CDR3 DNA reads TGTGCCAGCAGTTTATCCACAGTTCACAATGAGCAGTTCTTC. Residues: CASSLSTVHNEQFF.